The present entry profiles one TCR beta chain with its context. What it binds is unknown. This specimen belongs to a study of somatic mutations in cytotoxic T cells in rheumatoid arthritis. The wider study: Each patient's diagnosis was followed right away by a blood draw (around 30 ml EDTA), before any treatment.

Once isolated by positive magnetic bead selection, the CD4+ and CD8+ cells had their purity checked by flow cytometry. Germline CDR1 is SNHLY and CDR2 is FYNNEI. V was clipped by 7 bases and J by 2 bases; unmatched bases: 7. This CDR3 contains 14 residues. Using immunoSEQ multiplex PCR, the repertoire was profiled, and TCRdb retains in-frame clones only, with some absent. This table holds under 4,500 clones, around three quarters found once. Whole-study results and caveats: For patients with rheumatoid arthritis, CD8+ clonality went up with age, while healthy controls showed no such change. Researchers did not know the antigen targets of the expanded CD8+ clones.

This TCR came from an adult with rheumatoid arthritis. The genes are TRBV2 and TRBJ2-7, with 8 bases lining up with TRBD1. The sequenced material came from CD8+ T cells sorted from blood. CDR3 nucleotides: TGTGCCAGCAACCCGACAGGGGCTACCTACGAGCAGTACTTC. Protein product: CASNPTGATYEQYF.